This TCR beta chain was sequenced during a study of blood T cell repertoires in COVID-19. Study-level background: The study drew acute and convalescent COVID-19 samples from the United States, Italy and Spain. The analysed material was cDNA or gDNA that came from T cells, B-cell-depleted T cells, or PBMCs.

Here immunoSEQ multiplex PCR was the method, and the copy in TCRdb shows in-frame clones only, minus some. The profile shows 200,000 to 250,000 clones, about 94% of them singletons. A single count supports this clone. Deletions cut 1 base from V and 6 bases from J, with 16 bases between. The CDR3 is 16 amino acids. The V gene's germline CDR1 is LGHNA and CDR2 YSLEER. What was sequenced was peripheral blood. The receptor was derived from a man in his 60s with COVID-19, enrolled during active disease. V is TRBV4-3 and J is TRBJ1-3, with TRBD1 as a possible D gene (6 bases). DNA of the CDR3: TGCGCCAGCAGCCAAGCGCGCACAGGGATCAAAAACACCATATATTTT. Protein: CASSQARTGIKNTIYF.